Described below is a single T cell receptor beta chain sequence and its context. Its specificity is not known. V lost 3 bases, J lost 0 bases, and 10 bases lay in between. In germline, CDR1 is SGHRS, CDR2 YFSETQ. This CDR3 has 15 amino acids. The data stem from a study of T-cell reconstitution after alpha-beta-depleted transplantation in children. Study-wide findings and caveats: Several hundred expanded graft clones reportedly were the source of alpha-beta T cells about two months after transplant. The origin of high day-60 TCRbeta diversity in some patients lay in surviving recipient T cells and thymic progenitors. Hyperexpanded clones declined; after one year, newly produced T cells mostly supplied diversity.

A TCRbeta library incorporating unique molecular identifiers was prepared. TCRdb called the PCR reads again in MiXCR, with one record for every CDR3 protein. The sample contains roughly 570,000 distinct CDR3 sequences, 25% to 30% of which appear only once. This TCR was recovered from a boy under two years old with Wiskott-Aldrich syndrome, due to receive a stem cell transplant. The rearrangement joins TRBV5-1 to TRBJ2-1; D ambiguous. The material sequenced was PBMCs, taken before TCRalphabeta/CD19-depleted stem cell transplant. The CDR3 DNA reads as TGCGCCAGCAGCTCGTGGGCCAGCTCCTACAATGAGCAGTTCTTC. This translates into CASSSWASSYNEQFF.